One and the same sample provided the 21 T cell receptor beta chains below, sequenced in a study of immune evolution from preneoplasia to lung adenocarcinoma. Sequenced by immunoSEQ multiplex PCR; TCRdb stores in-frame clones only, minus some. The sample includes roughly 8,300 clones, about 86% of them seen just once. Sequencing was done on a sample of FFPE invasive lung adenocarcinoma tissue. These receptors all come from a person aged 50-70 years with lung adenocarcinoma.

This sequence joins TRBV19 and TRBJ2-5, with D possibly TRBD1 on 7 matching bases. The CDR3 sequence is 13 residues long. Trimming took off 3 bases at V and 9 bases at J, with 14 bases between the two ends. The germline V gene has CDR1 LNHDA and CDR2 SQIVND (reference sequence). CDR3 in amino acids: CASSMSRGRSQYF. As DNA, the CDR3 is TGTGCCAGTAGTATGAGCAGGGGGAGGTCCCAGTACTTC.

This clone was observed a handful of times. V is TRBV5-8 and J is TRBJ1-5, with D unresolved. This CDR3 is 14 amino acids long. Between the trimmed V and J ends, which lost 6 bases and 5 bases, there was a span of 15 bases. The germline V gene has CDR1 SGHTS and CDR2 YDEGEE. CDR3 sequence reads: CASTFMGPYQPQHF. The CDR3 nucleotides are TGTGCCAGCACTTTCATGGGTCCTTATCAGCCCCAGCATTTT.

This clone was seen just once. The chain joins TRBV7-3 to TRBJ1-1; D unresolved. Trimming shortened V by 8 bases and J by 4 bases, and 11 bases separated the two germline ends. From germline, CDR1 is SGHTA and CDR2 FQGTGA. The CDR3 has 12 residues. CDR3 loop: CASAGLGTEAFF. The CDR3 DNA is TGTGCCAGCGCGGGTTTGGGCACTGAAGCTTTCTTT.

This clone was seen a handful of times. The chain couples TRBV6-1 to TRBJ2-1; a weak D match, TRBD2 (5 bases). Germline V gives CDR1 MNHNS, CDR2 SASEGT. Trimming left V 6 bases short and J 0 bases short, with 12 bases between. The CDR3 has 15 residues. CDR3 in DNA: TGTGCCAGCAGCCAAGCGGTCAACTCCTACAATGAGCAGTTCTTC. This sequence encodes CASSQAVNSYNEQFF.

The CDR3 bases are TGTGCCAGCAGCGTCGGCTTAGACAGGGCCCACGAGCAGTACTTC. Translation gives CASSVGLDRAHEQYF. This chain connects TRBV9 to TRBJ2-7, with 7 bases matching TRBD1. V was clipped by 2 bases and J by 5 bases; unmatched bases: 10. Germline-derived CDR1 and CDR2 are SGDLS and YYNGEE. This CDR3 is 15 amino acids long.

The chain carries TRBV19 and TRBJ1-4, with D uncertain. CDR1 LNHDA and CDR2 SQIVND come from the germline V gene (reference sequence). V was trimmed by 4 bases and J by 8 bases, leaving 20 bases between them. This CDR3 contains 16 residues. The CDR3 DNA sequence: TGTGCCAGTAGTACGAACGGGAGAATCTCGACCGAAAAACTGTTTTTT. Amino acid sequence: CASSTNGRISTEKLFF.

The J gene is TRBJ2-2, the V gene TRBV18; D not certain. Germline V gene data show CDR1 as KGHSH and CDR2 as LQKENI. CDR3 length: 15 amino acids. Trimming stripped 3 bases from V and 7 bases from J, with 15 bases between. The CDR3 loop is CASSPAVDVSGELFF. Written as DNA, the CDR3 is TGTGCCAGCTCACCGGCGGTGGACGTGAGCGGGGAGCTGTTTTTT.

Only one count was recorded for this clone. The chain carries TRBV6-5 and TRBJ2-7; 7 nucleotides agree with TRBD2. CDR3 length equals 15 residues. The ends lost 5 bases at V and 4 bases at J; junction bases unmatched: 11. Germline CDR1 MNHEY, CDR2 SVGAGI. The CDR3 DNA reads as TGTGCCAGCAGTAACCGACAGCTCGGGGGGTACGAGCAGTACTTC. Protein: CASSNRQLGGYEQYF.

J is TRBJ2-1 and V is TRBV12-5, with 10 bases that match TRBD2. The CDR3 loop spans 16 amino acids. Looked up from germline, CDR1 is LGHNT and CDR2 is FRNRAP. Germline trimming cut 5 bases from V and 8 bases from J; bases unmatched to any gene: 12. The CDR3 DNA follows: TGTGCTAGTGGTCCCGGGCGGCTAGCGGGAGCGGATGAGCAGTTCTTC. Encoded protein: CASGPGRLAGADEQFF.

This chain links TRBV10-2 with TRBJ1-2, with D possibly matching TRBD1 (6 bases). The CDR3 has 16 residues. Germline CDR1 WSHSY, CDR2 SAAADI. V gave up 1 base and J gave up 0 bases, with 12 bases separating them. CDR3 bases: TGCGCCAGCAGTGAGTTCGGGGGGCTCGCTAACTATGGCTACACCTTC. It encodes CASSEFGGLANYGYTF.

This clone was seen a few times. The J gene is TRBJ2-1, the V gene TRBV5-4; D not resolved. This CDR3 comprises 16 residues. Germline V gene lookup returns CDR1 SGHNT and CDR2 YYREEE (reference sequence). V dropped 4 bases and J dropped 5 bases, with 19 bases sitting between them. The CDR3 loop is CASSPESPRMDNEQFF. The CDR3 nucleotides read TGTGCCAGCAGCCCCGAAAGCCCTCGTATGGACAATGAGCAGTTCTTC.

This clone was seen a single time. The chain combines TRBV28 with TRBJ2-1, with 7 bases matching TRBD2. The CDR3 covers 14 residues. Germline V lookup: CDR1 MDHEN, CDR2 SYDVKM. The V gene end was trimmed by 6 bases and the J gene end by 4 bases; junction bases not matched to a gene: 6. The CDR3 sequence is CASRGSGSYNEQFF. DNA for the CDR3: TGTGCCAGCAGGGGTAGCGGGTCTTACAATGAGCAGTTCTTC.

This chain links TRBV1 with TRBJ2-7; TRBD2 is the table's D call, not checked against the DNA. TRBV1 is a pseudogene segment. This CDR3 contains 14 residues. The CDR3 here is CTSKVTSESYEQYF. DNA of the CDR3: TGCACCAGTAAGGTAACTAGCGAATCCTACGAGCAGTACTTC.

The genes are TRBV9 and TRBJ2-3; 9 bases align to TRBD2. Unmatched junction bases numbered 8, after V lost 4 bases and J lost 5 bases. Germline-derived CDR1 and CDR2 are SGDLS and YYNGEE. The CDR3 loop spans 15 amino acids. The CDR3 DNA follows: TGTGCCAGCAGCCCCCTAGCGGGGACGGGAGATACGCAGTATTTT. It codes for CASSPLAGTGDTQYF.

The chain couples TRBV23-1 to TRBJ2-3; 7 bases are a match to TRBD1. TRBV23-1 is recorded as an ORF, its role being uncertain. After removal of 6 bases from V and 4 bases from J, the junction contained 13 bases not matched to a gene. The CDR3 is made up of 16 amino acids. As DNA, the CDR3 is TGCGCCAGCAGCCATCCCGACAGGGAGTATGCAGATACGCAGTATTTT. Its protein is CASSHPDREYADTQYF.

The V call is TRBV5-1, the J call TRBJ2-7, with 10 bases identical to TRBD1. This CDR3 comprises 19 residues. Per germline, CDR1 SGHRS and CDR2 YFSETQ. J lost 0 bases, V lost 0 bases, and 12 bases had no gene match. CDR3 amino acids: CASSLDRHGTGASSYEQYF. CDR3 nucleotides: TGCGCCAGCAGCTTGGATAGGCATGGGACAGGGGCGAGCTCCTACGAGCAGTACTTC. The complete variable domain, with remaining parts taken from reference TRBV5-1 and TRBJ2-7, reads KAGVTQTPRYLIKTRGQQVTLSCSPISGHRSVSWYQQTPGQGLQFLFEYFSETQRNKGNFPGRFSGRQFSNSRSEMNVSTLELGDSALYLCASSLDRHGTGASSYEQYFGPGTRLTVT.

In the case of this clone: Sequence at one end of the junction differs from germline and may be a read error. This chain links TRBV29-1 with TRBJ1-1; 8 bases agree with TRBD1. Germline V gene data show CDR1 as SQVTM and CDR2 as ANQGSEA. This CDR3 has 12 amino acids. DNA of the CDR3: TGCAGCGTTGAAGGGGGCCAGGGGGCTATAATATTT. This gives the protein CSVEGGQGAIIF.

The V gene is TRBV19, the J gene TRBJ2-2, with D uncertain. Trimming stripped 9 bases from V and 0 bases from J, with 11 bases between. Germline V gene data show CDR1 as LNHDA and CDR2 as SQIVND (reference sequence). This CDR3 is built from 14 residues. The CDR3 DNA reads TGTGCCAGCAATACGGGCCCGAACACCGGGGAGCTGTTTTTT. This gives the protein CASNTGPNTGELFF.

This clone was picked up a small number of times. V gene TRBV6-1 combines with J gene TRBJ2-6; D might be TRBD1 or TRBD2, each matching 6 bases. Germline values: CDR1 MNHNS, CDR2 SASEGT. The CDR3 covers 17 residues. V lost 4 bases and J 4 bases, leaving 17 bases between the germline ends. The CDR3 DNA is TGTGCCAGCAGTGGGAGGGACACCCCGGCCGGGGCCAACGTCCTGACTTTC. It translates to CASSGRDTPAGANVLTF.

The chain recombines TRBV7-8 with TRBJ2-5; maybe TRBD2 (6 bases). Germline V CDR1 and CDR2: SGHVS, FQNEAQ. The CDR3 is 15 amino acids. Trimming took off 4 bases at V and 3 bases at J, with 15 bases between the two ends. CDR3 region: CASSSRRGKEETQYF. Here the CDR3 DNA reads TGTGCCAGCAGCTCCCGACGGGGGAAGGAAGAGACCCAGTACTTC.

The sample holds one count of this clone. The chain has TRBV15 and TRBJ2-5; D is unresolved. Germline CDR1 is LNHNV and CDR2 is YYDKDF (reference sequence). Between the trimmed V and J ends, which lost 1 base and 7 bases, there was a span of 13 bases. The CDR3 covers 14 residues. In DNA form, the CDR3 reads TGTGCCACCAGCAGAGCGGGCGGCGTGGGGACCCAGTACTTC. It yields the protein CATSRAGGVGTQYF.